The 20 T cell receptor beta chains in this list originate from one sample, sequenced in a study of T cell responses to AZD1222 COVID-19 vaccine. Repertoires were generated with immunoSEQ multiplex PCR, while TCRdb's copy carries only in-frame clones and drops some. The sample contains 95,000 to 110,000 clones, 92% of which appear only once. Sequencing used peripheral blood, obtained 28 days after the second AZD1222 dose. The receptors were sampled from an adult who received the AZD1222 COVID-19 vaccine.

This clone was picked up a small number of times. The CDR3 nucleotides read TGTGCCAGCAGCCGGCACGGACAGGGCCGCGGCGAAAAACTGTTTTTT. It is translated as CASSRHGQGRGEKLFF. V is TRBV14 and J is TRBJ1-4; TRBD1 aligns across 8 bases. Germline values: CDR1 SGHDN, CDR2 FVKESK. After removal of 4 bases from V and 8 bases from J, the junction contained 12 bases not matched to a gene. The CDR3 length is 16 residues.

This sequence joins TRBV5-6 and TRBJ1-2; TRBD1 aligns across 8 bases. The CDR3 covers 13 residues. With 0 bases clipped from V and 7 bases from J, the junction kept 2 bases outside the gene matches. In germline, CDR1 is SGHDT, CDR2 YYEEEE. Written as DNA, the CDR3 is TGTGCCAGCAGCTTGGCTCAGGGGGCTGGCTACACCTTC. This codes for CASSLAQGAGYTF.

The genes are TRBV29-1 and TRBJ2-7, with 7 bases matching TRBD1. Trimming removed 7 bases from V and 4 bases from J; junction bases left unmatched: 19. The germline V gene encodes CDR1 SQVTM and CDR2 ANQGSEA. The CDR3 totals 16 residues. The CDR3 sequence: CSDPGQQLRLLYEQYF. The CDR3 DNA follows: TGCAGCGACCCGGGACAGCAATTGAGACTTCTGTACGAGCAGTACTTC.

This rearrangement joins TRBV7-2 to TRBJ2-7, with D unclear. V was shortened by 1 base and J by 0 bases, with 10 bases between the two germline ends. Germline CDR1 reads SGHTA; CDR2 reads FQGNSA. CDR3 length: 15 amino acids. CDR3: CASSLERLSSYEQYF. DNA of the CDR3: TGTGCCAGCAGCTTAGAACGGCTTAGCTCCTACGAGCAGTACTTC.

The rearrangement links TRBV29-1 to TRBJ1-2; the match to TRBD1 covers 7 bases. The J segment lost 6 bases and the V segment lost 5 bases, leaving 15 bases of the junction unmatched. The CDR3 consists of 15 residues. CDR1 SQVTM and CDR2 ANQGSEA come from the germline V gene. This chain's CDR3 is CSVPKGQTGSDGYTF. CDR3 bases: TGCAGCGTTCCAAAGGGGCAGACAGGGTCTGATGGCTACACCTTC.

This chain links TRBV5-4 with TRBJ2-5; D is perhaps TRBD1 (6 bases). The CDR3 is 17 residues long. V lost 1 base and J 3 bases, leaving 19 bases between the germline ends. The V gene's germline CDR1 is SGHNT and CDR2 YYREEE (reference sequence). CDR3: CASSLIGQGKGEETQYF. The CDR3 DNA reads TGTGCCAGCAGCTTGATCGGGCAGGGTAAGGGGGAAGAGACCCAGTACTTC.

The gene calls are TRBV18 and TRBJ1-1; D perhaps matches TRBD1 (6 bases). Germline lookup yields CDR1 KGHSH and CDR2 LQKENI. This CDR3 comprises 14 residues. V shed 3 bases and J shed 3 bases, with 11 bases lying between them. The CDR3 DNA reads as TGTGCCAGCTCACCGGGGGGGCTCCACACTGAAGCTTTCTTT. As protein: CASSPGGLHTEAFF.

The chain combines TRBV2 with TRBJ1-1; D unclear. V was cut by 6 bases and J by 6 bases, with 14 bases left in between. The CDR3 sequence is 13 residues long. From germline, CDR1 is SNHLY and CDR2 FYNNEI. The CDR3 reads CASRTGLVAEAFF. The CDR3 region has the DNA TGTGCCAGCAGAACCGGACTTGTGGCTGAAGCTTTCTTT. Together with reference TRBV2 and TRBJ1-1, the CDR3 gives the full variable domain: EPEVTQTPSHQVTQMGQEVILRCVPISNHLYFYWYRQILGQKVEFLVSFYNNEISEKSEIFDDQFSVERPDGSNFTLKIRSTKLEDSAMYFCASRTGLVAEAFFGQGTRLTVV.

The V and J genes are TRBV19 and TRBJ1-2; no clear D gene. This CDR3 spans 15 amino acids. Germline values: CDR1 LNHDA, CDR2 SQIVND (reference sequence). V lost 2 bases, J lost 6 bases, and 16 bases lay in between. The CDR3 spells CASSIRRTPWDGYTF. CDR3 DNA sequence: TGTGCCAGTAGTATAAGGAGGACCCCCTGGGATGGCTACACCTTC.

The chain carries TRBV12-5 and TRBJ1-1; D may be TRBD1 (6 bases). Germline V CDR1 and CDR2: LGHNT, FRNRAP. The CDR3 spans 14 residues. V shed 3 bases and J shed 2 bases, with 10 bases lying between them. CDR3: CASGLGTLNTEAFF. CDR3 coding DNA: TGTGCTAGTGGTTTAGGGACACTAAACACTGAAGCTTTCTTT.

This chain joins TRBV7-3 and TRBJ1-1, with TRBD1 identical over 7 bases. The CDR3 consists of 16 residues. The V gene end was trimmed by 0 bases and the J gene end by 4 bases; junction bases not matched to a gene: 8. The germline gives CDR1 SGHTA, CDR2 FQGTGA. CDR3 bases: TGTGCCAGCAGCTTAACGCGACAGGGCGGGGGCACTGAAGCTTTCTTT. The encoded protein is CASSLTRQGGGTEAFF.

The chain joins TRBV7-3 to TRBJ2-7; D uncertain. CDR1 and CDR2 from the germline V gene are SGHTA and FQGTGA. Between the trimmed V and J ends, which lost 5 bases and 2 bases, there was a span of 13 bases. The CDR3 has 14 residues. The CDR3 sequence is CASSPRAFPYEQYF. For the CDR3, the DNA is TGTGCCAGCAGCCCAAGGGCCTTTCCCTACGAGCAGTACTTC.

The chain joins TRBV4-1 to TRBJ2-1, with TRBD2 matching 9 bases. J lost 2 bases, V lost 4 bases, and 6 bases had no gene match. Germline loops: CDR1 MGHRA, CDR2 YSYEKL. This CDR3 spans 16 amino acids. For the CDR3, the DNA is TGCGCCAGCAGCCGGAGTAGCGGGAGAACCTACAATGAGCAGTTCTTC. This codes for CASSRSSGRTYNEQFF.

This clone appeared once. This rearrangement joins TRBV27 to TRBJ2-1; the D gene is possibly TRBD2 (5 bases). Germline V gene lookup returns CDR1 MNHEY and CDR2 SMNVEV (reference sequence). The CDR3 spans 17 residues. V lost 5 bases to trimming and J lost 6 bases, with 23 bases between them. CDR3 loop: CASSTATLVAAGNEQFF. The CDR3 DNA sequence: TGTGCCAGCAGTACCGCAACTCTGGTGGCTGCGGGCAATGAGCAGTTCTTC.

This sequence joins TRBV4-2 and TRBJ2-5; 12 bases line up with TRBD2. V shed 1 base and J 2 bases; nucleotides not matched to a gene: 8. Germline CDR1 is LGHNA and CDR2 is YNFKEQ. There are 18 residues in the CDR3. CDR3: CASSQAPQLAGGQETQYF. The CDR3 DNA follows: TGTGCCAGCAGCCAAGCCCCACAACTAGCGGGGGGTCAAGAGACCCAGTACTTC.

This clone was seen once. The V gene is TRBV9, the J gene TRBJ1-6; the match to TRBD1 covers 9 bases. Germline CDR1 reads SGDLS; CDR2 reads YYNGEE. V was pared by 9 bases and J by 7 bases, with 5 bases of the junction left unmatched. This CDR3 has 13 residues. CDR3 residues: CAIYRGQNSPLHF. DNA for the CDR3: TGTGCCATCTACAGGGGGCAGAATTCACCCCTCCACTTT.

The V and J genes are TRBV4-1 and TRBJ2-1; D not resolved. The CDR3 totals 13 residues. Germline V gives CDR1 MGHRA, CDR2 YSYEKL. Trimming took 4 bases from V and 6 from J, leaving 10 bases between them. In DNA form, the CDR3 reads TGCGCCAGCAGCCCGAGCAGTGGCAATGAGCAGTTCTTC. Its protein is CASSPSSGNEQFF.

This clone was observed a few times. The V gene is TRBV19, the J gene TRBJ2-7, with D possibly TRBD1 on 6 matching bases. The CDR3 runs 12 residues. From germline, CDR1 is LNHDA and CDR2 SQIVND (reference sequence). V lost 10 bases, J lost 2 bases, and 12 bases lay in between. CDR3 DNA sequence: TGTGCCACCAGGGGACAAACCTACGAGCAGTACTTC. Its translation is CATRGQTYEQYF.

This sequence joins TRBV13 and TRBJ1-4; tentatively, D is TRBD1 (6 bases). The CDR3 extends over 18 amino acids. Trimming shortened V by 2 bases and J by 0 bases, and 16 bases separated the two germline ends. CDR1 and CDR2 (germline): PRHDT, FYEKMQ (reference sequence). CDR3 in DNA: TGTGCCAGCAGCTTACGGTCAGGGGCGGACCCAACTAATGAAAAACTGTTTTTT. Its translation: CASSLRSGADPTNEKLFF.

CDR3 sequence reads: CASSTGTGSGYGYTF. CDR3 coding DNA: TGTGCCAGCAGCACAGGGACAGGTTCGGGCTATGGCTACACCTTC. The chain links TRBV7-2 to TRBJ1-2; TRBD1 matches at 8 bases. This CDR3 is built from 15 residues. V lost 5 bases and J lost 4; bases outside the gene matches: 9. The V gene's germline CDR1 is SGHTA and CDR2 FQGNSA. The whole variable domain, filled in from reference TRBV7-2 and TRBJ1-2, reads GAGVSQSPSNKVTEKGKDVELRCDPISGHTALYWYRQSLGQGLEFLIYFQGNSAPDKSGLPSDRFSAERTGGSVSTLTIQRTQQEDSAVYLCASSTGTGSGYGYTFGSGTRLTVV.